This TCR beta chain is from a study of T cells in localized non-small cell lung cancer. Data came from immunoSEQ multiplex PCR; TCRdb stores just in-frame clones and leaves some out. The sample gives more than 25,000 clones, 80% to 90% of which show up once; about a tenth is in the top ten. The junction had 9 bases not matched to a gene; V was cut back by 5 bases and J by 3 bases. This CDR3 contains 16 residues. The germline V gene encodes CDR1 SEHNR and CDR2 FQNEAQ (reference sequence). The chain has TRBV7-9 and TRBJ2-5; TRBD2 matches at 10 bases. The source was peripheral blood, collected before any cancer treatment. The TCR comes from a woman aged 35 to 69 with stage I lung adenocarcinoma. The CDR3 region has the DNA TGTGCCAGCAGCCCGAGCGGGGGGGCGATGGAAGAGACCCAGTACTTC. Translated, it gives CASSPSGGAMEETQYF.